This TCR beta chain comes out of a study of blood T cell repertoires in COVID-19. About the research overall: From the United States, Italy and Spain came samples of acute and convalescent COVID-19. Sources were T cells, B-cell-depleted T cells, or PBMCs; the material itself was cDNA or gDNA.

Unmatched junction bases numbered 4, after V lost 6 bases and J lost 6 bases. This CDR3 spans 12 amino acids. Germline V CDR1 and CDR2: SQVTM, ANQGSEA. As processed by the authors: How many nucleated cells were present was estimated from reference gene primer amplification. The data were produced by immunoSEQ multiplex PCR, yet TCRdb's version contains in-frame clones alone and is incomplete. D and trimming were read from the DNA, whereas the V and J calls and clone size are those reported in that table. This repertoire shows roughly 34,000 clones, around 89% found once; its top ten account for about 1.6%.

The V gene is TRBV29-1, the J gene TRBJ2-7, with 11 nucleotides matching TRBD1. The clonotype was recovered from a man between 60 and 70 years old with active COVID-19. What was sequenced was peripheral blood. CDR3 amino acids: CSVGQGVGEQYF. CDR3 nucleotides: TGCAGCGTGGGACAGGGGGTAGGCGAGCAGTACTTC.